The 27 T cell receptor beta chains below all came from one sample that was sequenced in a study of cytomegalovirus exposure and HLA in healthy donors. The PCR made use of 60 Vbeta and 13 Jbeta primers. TCRdb keeps only in-frame clones here, not all; method: immunoSEQ multiplex PCR. The sample consists of some 110,000 clones, roughly 80% of them appearing once. Specimen: PBMCs. The receptors were sampled from a man aged 25 to 40 in good health and CMV-seropositive.

The chain uses TRBV10-3 and TRBJ1-2; weak D call: TRBD1 (5 bases). V dropped 11 bases and J dropped 0 bases, with 13 bases sitting between them. The CDR3 consists of 13 residues. Germline CDR1 reads ENHRY; CDR2 reads SYGVKD. The CDR3 region has the DNA TGTGCCGCCCAGGGCCCTACTAACTATGGCTACACCTTC. Its translation: CAAQGPTNYGYTF.

The J gene is TRBJ2-7, the V gene TRBV6-4; D might be TRBD1 (6 bases). Trimming took off 7 bases at V and 4 bases at J, with 17 bases between the two ends. Germline loops: CDR1 MRHNA, CDR2 SNTAGT. The CDR3 is made up of 14 amino acids. This CDR3 reads CASKTQHREYEQYF. As DNA, the CDR3 is TGTGCCAGCAAAACTCAGCACAGGGAATACGAGCAGTACTTC.

This chain joins TRBV5-1 and TRBJ2-1; 10 nucleotides match TRBD2. Unmatched junction bases numbered 7, after V lost 0 bases and J lost 4 bases. Germline V CDR1 and CDR2: SGHRS, YFSETQ. This CDR3 is 17 amino acids long. CDR3 DNA: TGCGCCAGCAGCTTGGGTTTAGCGGGGGGCCATTACAATGAGCAGTTCTTC. Translated: CASSLGLAGGHYNEQFF.

This chain joins TRBV5-1 and TRBJ2-4; 12 positions agree with TRBD2. Germline trimming cut 1 base from V and 5 bases from J; bases unmatched to any gene: 10. The CDR3 has 18 residues. Germline values: CDR1 SGHRS, CDR2 YFSETQ. For the CDR3, the DNA is TGCGCCAGCAGCTTGACCTGGGCTAGCGGGGGGGCCGAAAACATTCAGTACTTC. Protein product: CASSLTWASGGAENIQYF.

This clone appeared once. The chain recombines TRBV7-9 with TRBJ1-1, with a possible D match to TRBD1 (6 bases). Germline CDR1 and CDR2: SEHNR and FQNEAQ (reference sequence). V lost 8 bases to trimming and J lost 0 bases, with 19 bases between them. The CDR3 contains 16 residues. The CDR3 DNA reads TGTGCCAGCGTAGCGTGGGGGCAGTCAATGAACACTGAAGCTTTCTTT. It encodes CASVAWGQSMNTEAFF. The full variable domain, its missing parts supplied by reference TRBV7-9 and TRBJ1-1, is DTGVSQNPRHKITKRGQNVTFRCDPISEHNRLYWYRQTLGQGPEFLTYFQNEAQLEKSRLLSDRFSAERPKGSFSTLEIQRTEQGDSAMYLCASVAWGQSMNTEAFFGQGTRLTVV.

The chain has TRBV19 and TRBJ1-4; 8 bases match TRBD1. This CDR3 region has 14 residues. Germline trimming cut 7 bases from V and 3 bases from J; bases unmatched to any gene: 4. Germline CDR1 and CDR2: LNHDA and SQIVND (reference sequence). The CDR3 DNA reads TGTGCCAGTACCCCGACAGGGGCTAATGAAAAACTGTTTTTT. Its protein is CASTPTGANEKLFF.

The chain uses TRBV2 and TRBJ1-2; maybe TRBD1 (5 bases). V lost 2 bases, J lost 4 bases, and 14 bases lay in between. The CDR3 consists of 15 residues. CDR1 is SNHLY, CDR2 FYNNEI, per germline. The CDR3 nucleotides are TGTGCCAGCAGTGAAAACCAGGGATCTCTCTATGGCTACACCTTC. It yields the protein CASSENQGSLYGYTF. Complete variable domain (other parts from reference TRBV2 and TRBJ1-2): EPEVTQTPSHQVTQMGQEVILRCVPISNHLYFYWYRQILGQKVEFLVSFYNNEISEKSEIFDDQFSVERPDGSNFTLKIRSTKLEDSAMYFCASSENQGSLYGYTFGSGTRLTVV.

V gene TRBV5-6 combines with J gene TRBJ2-1; TRBD2 matches at 8 bases. Trimming at V came to 4 bases and at J to 7 bases, leaving 10 bases not matched to a gene. The CDR3 runs to 15 residues. CDR1 SGHDT and CDR2 YYEEEE come from the germline V gene. The CDR3 region is CASSAGLGLGNEQFF. The DNA of the CDR3 is TGTGCCAGCAGCGCGGGACTAGGTCTGGGTAATGAGCAGTTCTTC.

In DNA, the CDR3 is TGTGCCAGCCAACTCTCGACAGGGGCATATTCACCCCTCCACTTT. Amino acid sequence: CASQLSTGAYSPLHF. This chain connects TRBV28 to TRBJ1-6; 8 nucleotides agree with TRBD1. The CDR3 runs 15 residues. Germline assignment: CDR1 MDHEN and CDR2 SYDVKM. The J segment lost 8 bases and the V segment lost 8 bases, leaving 11 bases of the junction unmatched.

The rearrangement joins TRBV27 to TRBJ2-1, with 16 nucleotides matching TRBD2. Germline trimming cut 6 bases from V and 4 bases from J; bases unmatched to any gene: 9. This CDR3 region has 18 residues. The germline V gene encodes CDR1 MNHEY and CDR2 SMNVEV (reference sequence). The CDR3 is CASSLFEGLAGGYNEQFF. The CDR3 DNA sequence: TGTGCCAGCAGCCTATTTGAGGGACTAGCGGGGGGGTACAATGAGCAGTTCTTC.

The genes are TRBV6-5 and TRBJ1-2; TRBD1 is a possible D gene (5 bases). The CDR3 is made up of 12 amino acids. Trimming cost V 5 bases and J 7 bases, with 11 bases left between them. Germline assignment: CDR1 MNHEY and CDR2 SVGAGI. The CDR3 bases are TGTGCCAGCAGTCAGGGAGGCAGTGGCTACACCTTC. This codes for CASSQGGSGYTF.

J is TRBJ1-5 and V is TRBV19; D gene uncertain. Germline V gene data show CDR1 as LNHDA and CDR2 as SQIVND (reference sequence). Trimming took 3 bases from V and 5 from J, leaving 8 bases between them. The CDR3 contains 13 residues. CDR3 residues: CASSMGRDQPQHF. CDR3 sequence (DNA): TGTGCCAGTAGTATGGGGAGGGATCAGCCCCAGCATTTT.

The chain has TRBV10-3 and TRBJ1-3, with 9 positions matching TRBD1. In germline, CDR1 is ENHRY, CDR2 SYGVKD. The CDR3 contains 15 residues. With V trimmed by 6 bases and J by 0 bases, 3 bases remained unmatched. CDR3 loop: CAIRGTGSSGNTIYF. Written as DNA, the CDR3 is TGTGCCATCAGAGGGACAGGGAGCTCTGGAAACACCATATATTTT.

This chain links TRBV28 with TRBJ1-1; D is unclear. The V end lost 7 bases, the J end lost 3 bases, and 12 bases lay between the germline ends. CDR1 MDHEN and CDR2 SYDVKM come from the germline V gene. The CDR3 runs 13 residues. The CDR3 sequence: CASTDREYTEAFF. CDR3 in DNA: TGTGCCAGCACGGACCGGGAGTACACTGAAGCTTTCTTT.

The chain couples TRBV5-1 to TRBJ2-7; TRBD2 is a possible D gene (5 bases). The CDR3 consists of 14 residues. From germline, CDR1 is SGHRS and CDR2 YFSETQ. Trimming took off 0 bases at V and 2 bases at J, with 9 bases between the two ends. This chain's CDR3 is CASSLAGNPYEQYF. The CDR3 DNA follows: TGCGCCAGCAGCTTGGCGGGGAATCCCTACGAGCAGTACTTC.

V gene TRBV7-8 combines with J gene TRBJ2-5; D is possibly TRBD2 (6 bases). V gave up 7 bases and J gave up 0 bases, with 15 bases separating them. The germline gives CDR1 SGHVS, CDR2 FQNEAQ. The CDR3 contains 15 residues. CDR3 sequence (DNA): TGTGCCAGCACCACCGGGACTCTCGACCAAGAGACCCAGTACTTC. This codes for CASTTGTLDQETQYF.

This clone was detected once. The chain employs TRBV6-5 and TRBJ1-2, with TRBD1 as a possible D gene (6 bases). Per germline, CDR1 MNHEY and CDR2 SVGAGI. V was cut by 5 bases and J by 4 bases, with 17 bases left in between. This CDR3 region has 15 residues. CDR3 bases: TGTGCCAGCAGTCACCGGGACAAAATGTCCTATGGCTACACCTTC. This gives the protein CASSHRDKMSYGYTF.

This clone was seen only once. The V gene is TRBV2, the J gene TRBJ2-2; 10 bases are a match to TRBD2. This CDR3 comprises 17 residues. V dropped 7 bases and J dropped 7; count of bases not matched to a gene: 15. Germline V lookup: CDR1 SNHLY, CDR2 FYNNEI. The CDR3 bases are TGTGCCAGCACGAAAGCGGGGGGGGGACTAGCCGGCGGGGAGCTGTTTTTT. Its protein product is CASTKAGGGLAGGELFF. Using reference TRBV2 and TRBJ2-2 for the parts outside the CDR3, the full variable domain is EPEVTQTPSHQVTQMGQEVILRCVPISNHLYFYWYRQILGQKVEFLVSFYNNEISEKSEIFDDQFSVERPDGSNFTLKIRSTKLEDSAMYFCASTKAGGGLAGGELFFGEGSRLTVL.

The V and J genes are TRBV11-3 and TRBJ2-2; the match to TRBD2 covers 8 bases. The CDR3 covers 14 residues. Germline loops: CDR1 SGHNT, CDR2 YENEEA. CDR3 DNA sequence: TGTGCTAATACTAGCGGCGGGGACACCGGGGAGCTGTTTTTT. Translated: CANTSGGDTGELFF.

The V gene is TRBV5-1, the J gene TRBJ1-1, with 7 positions matching TRBD1. CDR3 length: 15 amino acids. The junction had 11 bases not matched to a gene; V was cut back by 4 bases and J by 5 bases. The germline gives CDR1 SGHRS, CDR2 YFSETQ. In DNA form, the CDR3 reads TGCGCCAGCAGCCGTTCGTTAGGGGGCGGTACTGAAGCTTTCTTT. This codes for CASSRSLGGGTEAFF.

Written as DNA, the CDR3 is TGTGCCAGCAGTCCTACCAGACTAGCGGATTACACCGGGGAGCTGTTTTTT. Its translation is CASSPTRLADYTGELFF. This chain links TRBV27 with TRBJ2-2; TRBD2 aligns across 9 bases. The CDR3 has 17 residues. The junction had 10 bases not matched to a gene; V was cut back by 5 bases and J by 3 bases. Looked up from germline, CDR1 is MNHEY and CDR2 is SMNVEV (reference sequence).

This clone has a handful of counts. The chain is built from TRBV28 and TRBJ1-5, with a possible D match to TRBD1 (6 bases). The CDR3 consists of 13 residues. V lost 7 bases to trimming and J lost 5 bases, with 12 bases between them. The germline V gene has CDR1 MDHEN and CDR2 SYDVKM. The CDR3: CASNRVIDQPQHF. The CDR3 coding sequence is TGTGCCAGCAACAGGGTAATAGATCAGCCCCAGCATTTT.

The gene calls are TRBV27 and TRBJ2-1; D might be TRBD1 (6 bases). The V end lost 2 bases, the J end lost 6 bases, and 17 bases lay between the germline ends. CDR3 length: 16 amino acids. The germline V gene has CDR1 MNHEY and CDR2 SMNVEV (reference sequence). The CDR3 sequence: CASSLVLGTIPNEQFF. CDR3 nucleotide sequence: TGTGCCAGCAGTTTAGTTCTCGGGACAATCCCCAATGAGCAGTTCTTC.

V usage is TRBV15 and J usage is TRBJ2-5; 8 bases match TRBD2. The CDR3 length is 15 residues. V lost 5 bases, J lost 4 bases, and 9 bases stayed unmatched. The germline gives CDR1 LNHNV, CDR2 YYDKDF (reference sequence). The DNA of the CDR3 is TGTGCCACCAGCTGGACGGGGGGGCAGGGAGAGACCCAGTACTTC. Amino acids: CATSWTGGQGETQYF.

The chain combines TRBV16 with TRBJ2-6; D is uncertain. The germline CDR1 and CDR2 sequences are KGHSY and FQNENV. The CDR3 covers 16 residues. Trimming stripped 1 base from V and 4 bases from J, with 11 bases between. CDR3 in DNA: TGTGCCAGCAGCCAATTCCCAGGTTCGGGGGCCAACGTCCTGACTTTC. Its translation: CASSQFPGSGANVLTF.

The V gene is TRBV7-2, the J gene TRBJ2-1; maybe TRBD1 (6 bases). Trimming took off 4 bases at V and 10 bases at J, with 20 bases between the two ends. The length of the CDR3 is 15 residues. CDR1 and CDR2 from the germline V gene are SGHTA and FQGNSA. The CDR3 region is CASSWAWGPSWEQFF. DNA of the CDR3: TGTGCCAGCAGCTGGGCTTGGGGGCCGTCGTGGGAGCAGTTCTTC. Supplemented by reference TRBV7-2 and TRBJ2-1, the full variable domain reads GAGVSQSPSNKVTEKGKDVELRCDPISGHTALYWYRQSLGQGLEFLIYFQGNSAPDKSGLPSDRFSAERTGGSVSTLTIQRTQQEDSAVYLCASSWAWGPSWEQFFGPGTRLTVL.

This chain links TRBV15 with TRBJ2-7, with 7 bases that match TRBD2. V shed 1 base and J 2 bases; nucleotides not matched to a gene: 5. Germline-derived CDR1 and CDR2 are LNHNV and YYDKDF (reference sequence). The CDR3 contains 15 residues. Here the CDR3 reads CATSRGRAGAYEQYF. CDR3 sequence (DNA): TGTGCCACCAGCAGAGGCAGGGCGGGGGCCTACGAGCAGTACTTC.